The TCR beta chain under discussion was sequenced for a study of blood T cell repertoires in COVID-19. Measured with immunoSEQ multiplex PCR; TCRdb has only the in-frame clones, and not every one. The profile shows around 80,000 clones, 84% of them singletons. Trimming shortened V by 7 bases and J by 3 bases, and 20 bases separated the two germline ends. CDR3 length: 16 residues. CDR1 LNHDA and CDR2 SQIVND come from the germline V gene (reference sequence). The origin of this receptor is a human donor in a cohort sampled during active COVID-19. The chain links TRBV19 to TRBJ2-3; a weak D match, TRBD1 (7 bases). Sequencing was performed on peripheral blood. CDR3 in amino acids: CASIGRVRGATDTQYF. CDR3 nucleotides: TGTGCCAGTATTGGGCGCGTCAGGGGGGCGACAGATACGCAGTATTTT.